The entry that follows covers one T cell receptor beta chain sequence. The CDR3 contains 16 residues. Trimming cost V 7 bases and J 0 bases, with 15 bases left between them. CDR1 and CDR2 (germline): MDHEN, SYDVKM. This entry is derived from a study of OX40 agonist ivuxolimab in advanced cancers. Looking at the study overall: Participants could have had prior anti-PD-1, anti-PD-L1 or anti-CTLA-4 therapy, and roughly 40% had some.

Sequencing used immunoSEQ multiplex PCR; TCRdb keeps in-frame clones, though not all of them. The sample yields fewer than 100,000 clones, roughly nine tenths seen once. The source material was CD4+ or CD8+ T cells sorted from blood, sampled in a trial of the OX40 agonist ivuxolimab. The J gene is TRBJ2-2, the V gene TRBV28; D not certain. This receptor was identified in an adult with an advanced solid tumor such as melanoma, head and neck, liver or kidney cancer. The CDR3 reads CASTPTAKTNTGELFF. The CDR3 DNA reads TGTGCCAGCACCCCGACCGCGAAGACGAACACCGGGGAGCTGTTTTTT.